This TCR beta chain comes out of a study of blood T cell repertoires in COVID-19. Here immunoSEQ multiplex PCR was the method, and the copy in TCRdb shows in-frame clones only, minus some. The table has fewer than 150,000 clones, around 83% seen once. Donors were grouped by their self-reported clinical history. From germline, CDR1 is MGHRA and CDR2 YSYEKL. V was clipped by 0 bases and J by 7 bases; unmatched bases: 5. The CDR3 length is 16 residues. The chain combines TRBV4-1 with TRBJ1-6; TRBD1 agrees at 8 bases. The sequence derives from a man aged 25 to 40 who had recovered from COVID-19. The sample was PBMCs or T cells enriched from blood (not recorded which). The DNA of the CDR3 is TGCGCCAGCAGCCAAGATTCGGACAGGGCGAATTCACCCCTCCACTTT. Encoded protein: CASSQDSDRANSPLHF.